Below, 11 T cell receptor beta chains from the same sample are listed, as sequenced in a study of blood T cell repertoires in COVID-19. TCRdb keeps only in-frame clones here, not all; method: immunoSEQ multiplex PCR. The profile shows 200,000 to 250,000 clones, 80% to 95% of them singletons. Sequenced input: peripheral blood. Receptor source: a man in his 60s with COVID-19, enrolled during active disease.

The chain joins TRBV7-9 to TRBJ1-3; TRBD1 matches 8 bases. J was trimmed by 4 bases and V by 1 base; bases with no gene match: 6. This CDR3 comprises 16 residues. Germline lookup yields CDR1 SEHNR and CDR2 FQNEAQ (reference sequence). The CDR3 loop reads CASSLDPGGYGNTIYF. CDR3 DNA sequence: TGTGCCAGCAGCTTAGACCCAGGGGGCTACGGAAACACCATATATTTT.

The chain is built from TRBV21-1 and TRBJ2-7; TRBD1 is the table's D call, not checked against the DNA. TRBV21-1 is annotated as a pseudogene. The CDR3 consists of 15 residues. Written as DNA, the CDR3 is TGTGCCAGCAGCACACAGGACCCCTCGCCCTACGAGCAGTACTTC. As protein: CASSTQDPSPYEQYF.

This clone came up once. The chain is built from TRBV3-1 (or the pseudogene TRBV3-2) and TRBJ1-6; the match to TRBD1 covers 8 bases. The CDR3 is 12 residues long. Germline V lookup: CDR1 LGHDT, CDR2 YNNKEL (reference sequence). V shed 6 bases, J shed 16 bases, and the junction held 8 bases outside the gene matches. The CDR3: CASSPDRVRLHF. CDR3 bases: TGTGCCAGCAGTCCGGACAGGGTCCGACTCCACTTT.

The chain employs TRBV3-1 (or the pseudogene TRBV3-2) and TRBJ2-7, with D perhaps matching TRBD1 (5 bases). Trimming took off 1 base at V and 7 bases at J, with 11 bases between the two ends. Per the germline V gene, CDR1 is LGHDT and CDR2 is YNNKEL (reference sequence). This CDR3 has 13 residues. In DNA form, the CDR3 reads TGTGCCAGCAGCCAAGGGACACATGTTGAGCAGTACTTC. Translated: CASSQGTHVEQYF.

The chain carries TRBV30 and TRBJ1-2; D is unclear. CDR3 size: 11 residues. Between the trimmed V and J ends, which lost 8 bases and 7 bases, there was a span of 14 bases. Germline CDR1 reads GTSNPN; CDR2 reads SVGIG (reference sequence). CDR3 sequence (DNA): TGTGCCCGTGGAGGCGCGGGTGGCTACACCTTC. Protein product: CARGGAGGYTF.

This chain joins TRBV10-3 and TRBJ2-7; perhaps TRBD2 as D (7 bases). Trimming cost V 10 bases and J 4 bases, with 23 bases left between them. Germline values: CDR1 ENHRY, CDR2 SYGVKD. This CDR3 is built from 15 residues. This CDR3 reads CATEKRGRGGYEQYF. DNA for the CDR3: TGTGCCACCGAAAAGAGGGGGAGGGGTGGTTACGAGCAGTACTTC.

The chain joins TRBV27 to TRBJ2-7; 12 bases match TRBD2. Trimming took 1 base from V and 3 from J; bases not matched to a gene: 1. In germline, CDR1 is MNHEY, CDR2 SMNVEV (reference sequence). This CDR3 contains 15 residues. DNA for the CDR3: TGTGCCAGCAGTTTATGGACTAGCGGGATCTACGAGCAGTACTTC. It translates to CASSLWTSGIYEQYF.

The chain joins TRBV19 to TRBJ1-2; D perhaps matches TRBD1 (6 bases). Germline values: CDR1 LNHDA, CDR2 SQIVND (reference sequence). The CDR3 consists of 14 residues. V lost 5 bases, J lost 6 bases, and 16 bases lay in between. The CDR3 nucleotides read TGTGCCAGTAGTCCCCCCGACAGGTATAATGGCTACACCTTC. Amino acid sequence: CASSPPDRYNGYTF.

The J gene is TRBJ2-7, the V gene TRBV2; 13 nucleotides align to TRBD2. This CDR3 is built from 14 residues. Per germline, CDR1 SNHLY and CDR2 FYNNEI. The V gene end was trimmed by 6 bases and the J gene end by 7 bases; junction bases not matched to a gene: 6. CDR3 sequence reads: CASRRTSGRREQYF. CDR3 DNA: TGTGCCAGCAGGAGGACTAGCGGGAGAAGAGAGCAGTACTTC.

This clone has a handful of counts. V gene TRBV3-1 (or the pseudogene TRBV3-2) combines with J gene TRBJ1-5, with D maybe TRBD1 (5 bases). V lost 0 bases to trimming and J lost 4 bases, with 10 bases between them. The germline V gene has CDR1 LGHDT and CDR2 YNNKEL (reference sequence). This CDR3 comprises 15 residues. CDR3 protein: CASSQDGHLNQPQHF. The CDR3 nucleotides are TGTGCCAGCAGCCAAGATGGACACTTAAATCAGCCCCAGCATTTT.

The chain combines TRBV6-5 with TRBJ2-1; 9 bases are a match to TRBD2. CDR1 is MNHEY and CDR2 is SVGAGI in the germline V gene. This CDR3 has 14 residues. V shed 5 bases, J shed 7 bases, and the junction held 6 bases outside the gene matches. The CDR3 loop is CASSNGGRENEQFF. The CDR3, as DNA: TGTGCCAGCAGTAACGGCGGGAGGGAGAATGAGCAGTTCTTC.